What follows is one TCR beta chain and its context. Its antigen is still unknown. Per-base qualities were not stored, and no clone one base away is much larger. The receptor library was made with PCR. The run used an Illumina HiSeq 4000. The TCR beta-chain CDR3 region of each patient was profiled by high-throughput sequencing. In the original analysis: CDR3 differences across clinicopathological groups were used to build a classifier for discriminating distant-metastatic papillary thyroid cancer patients. Repertoire diversity was assessed with the Shannon index, and tumor-blood repertoire similarity with the Morisita-Horn index. The public reads were reprocessed in TCRdb via fastp at Q25 and MiXCR, keeping in-frame beta chains. These V and J calls derive from TCRdb rather than the authors' analysis. The table for this sample lists 20,000 to 25,000 clones; 30% to 40% of them were counted only once. Jointly, the top ten make up 20% to 25% of the sample.

At the junction V is shortened by 0 bases and J by 2 bases, with 12 bases in between. From a lookup of the germline V gene, CDR1 and CDR2 are SGDLS and YYNGEE. The CDR3 runs 15 residues from the cysteine to the phenylalanine. The entry retains the CDR3 DNA only, 45 bases that are in frame from base 1. This sample was taken from a study of metastatic and nonmetastatic thyroid tumors (dated by TCRdb to 2020 to 2021). Context from the whole study: Repertoires from peripheral blood and from tumor or nodule tissue samples of malignant and benign thyroid patients were compared.

Findings and caveats that apply to the study as a whole: TCR beta diversity was reported as significantly higher in malignant tumors than in benign nodules, in both blood and tumor samples.

No treatment had been received by any patient before thyroid surgery. The study retrospectively analysed patient clinical samples collected from the early 2010s to the late 2010s using T-cell receptor beta sequencing. The clonotype was recovered from a male donor with papillary thyroid cancer or a benign thyroid nodule (not recorded which). Some clones in this sample may be carry-over from other donors' samples. The chain employs TRBV9 and TRBJ2-7; tentative D gene TRBD1, with 5 bases matching. Sequencing input: blood. The CDR3 region has the sequence CASSVGDGAAYEQYF. The DNA reads as follows: TGTGCCAGCAGCGTAGGAGATGGGGCGGCCTACGAGCAGTACTTC.